This T cell receptor beta chain was sequenced for a study of immune evolution from preneoplasia to lung adenocarcinoma (dated by TCRdb to about 2021). In the study overall: HLA loss of heterozygosity was found in 7% of AIS, under 18% of MIA and 25% to 40% of ADC lesions, and in no AAH lesions. Immune contexture across lung adenocarcinoma precursors and invasive adenocarcinoma was profiled using immune gene expression, TCR sequencing and multiplex immunofluorescence. Resected precursor lesions (AAH, AIS, MIA) and invasive adenocarcinomas were compared against paired morphologically normal lung tissue. Sample size was determined by specimen availability and not by a prior power calculation. Whole exome sequencing and methylation data from the same cohort of nodules were integrated with the immune data. A total of about 53 patients with pulmonary nodules who underwent surgical resection were included in the overall cohort. TCR sequencing data came from approximately 51 patients. The study reported that 90 to 120 samples were used for TCR sequencing. POLYSOLVER was used to infer class I HLA alleles from exome data, and LOHHLA was used to detect allele-specific HLA loss.

Results the study describes overall, beyond this receptor: Normal lung had the highest top T cell clone frequencies, which appeared to decline progressively from AAH through AIS, MIA and invasive adenocarcinoma. Findings were based on association rather than direct causation; larger cohorts with long-term follow-up and longitudinal biopsies were deemed needed. Because every patient came from Japan and China, how well the results apply to Western populations was uncertain. Clonality was highest in normal lung, while later-stage lesions appeared to show lower clonality but higher T cell density and diversity. KRAS-mutant nodules showed the highest T cell clonality compared with EGFR-mutant or double wild-type lesions.

The immunoSEQ hsTCRbeta Kit was used to sequence TCR beta CDR3 regions from DNA. In the source study's methods: TCR sequencing data were analysed with the ImmunoSEQ Analyzer. T cell clonality was defined as 1 minus Pielou's evenness, calculated on productive rearrangements. The inverse Simpson index, applied to productive templates, was used to measure T cell diversity. T cell density was TCR beta template counts normalized to usable DNA, estimated by amplifying and sequencing housekeeping genes. TCR metrics were compared across histologic stages using two-sided Kruskal-Wallis tests. TCRdb's version of the immuneACCESS table is confined to in-frame rearrangements and falls short of the full clone set. An unresolved V gene accounts for under half of the shortfall where checked; the remainder is of unknown origin. That table is the source of V, J and clone size, and D and trimming were worked out from the DNA. A total of 37,000 or so clones appear in this sample, roughly 74% of them only once. Jointly, the top ten make up approximately 6.1% of the sample.

As for this clone: The antigen it binds to is not known. The sample holds no much larger clone one base away, and base qualities are not on file.

The patients had resection in Japan or China between about 2013 and 2018. Two lung cancer pathologists independently reviewed H&E slides to confirm the histologic diagnosis of every case. For nucleic acid extraction, premalignant or tumor cells were enriched by macro-dissection following pathologic assessment. DNA was isolated from FFPE tissue using the AllPrep DNA/RNA FFPE Kit. Sequencing input: FFPE invasive lung adenocarcinoma tissue. The cell subset or site label of this sample denotes: frankly invasive lung adenocarcinoma (ADC). The receptor was derived from a person aged 55 to 69 with lung adenocarcinoma.

The nucleotide sequence is TGTGCCAGCAGTCCCCAAAACGGGCCCCAGACTCAGCCCCAGCATTTT. It translates as CASSPQNGPQTQPQHF. The sequence joins TRBV28 to TRBJ1-5; the D gene lacks a confident call. V is cut by 5 bases and J by 6 bases, and the space between the germline ends is 20 bases. In the germline V gene, CDR1 corresponds to MDHEN and CDR2 to SYDVKM. CDR3 length: 16 amino acids, cysteine to phenylalanine. Just CDR3 DNA is preserved here, 48 bases in frame from base 1. Here the CDR3 is joined to the reference TRBV28 and TRBJ1-5 genes, and the full variable domain is: DVKVTQSSRYLVKRTGEKVFLECVQDMDHENMFWYRQDPGLGLRLIYFSYDVKMKEKGDIPEGYSVSREKKERFSLILESASTNQTSMYLCASSPQNGPQTQPQHFGDGTRLSIL.